The 3 T cell receptor beta chains given below trace back to one sample, sequenced in a study of blood T cell repertoires in COVID-19. Profiled with immunoSEQ multiplex PCR; TCRdb holds only in-frame clones, not every one. The data show 350,000 to 450,000 clones, approximately 81% seen once. The sequenced sample was peripheral blood. These TCRs come from a woman between 18 and 30 years old with acute or convalescent COVID-19.

This clone was seen a handful of times. The CDR3 sequence: CASSRTGDRAAPLHF. CDR3 bases: TGTGCCAGCAGCCGGACTGGGGACAGAGCGGCACCCCTCCACTTT. The chain uses TRBV5-6 and TRBJ1-6, with TRBD1 matching over 7 bases. J lost 11 bases, V lost 4 bases, and 12 bases had no gene match. The germline CDR1 and CDR2 sequences are SGHDT and YYEEEE. This CDR3 region has 15 residues.

The V and J genes are TRBV27 and TRBJ2-1; no clear D. CDR1 and CDR2 from the germline V gene are MNHEY and SMNVEV (reference sequence). Trimming pared 3 bases from V and 0 bases from J, leaving 9 bases between. This CDR3 spans 15 amino acids. CDR3 protein: CASSLTFSSYNEQFF. CDR3 DNA: TGTGCCAGCAGTTTGACATTCAGCTCCTACAATGAGCAGTTCTTC.

The CDR3 bases are TGCGCCAGCAGCGCAGGGGCCTTTAATGAAAAACTGTTTTTT. It translates to CASSAGAFNEKLFF. This rearrangement joins TRBV4-1 to TRBJ1-4, with a tentative D call TRBD1 (6 bases). The CDR3 length is 14 residues. CDR1 is MGHRA, CDR2 YSYEKL, per germline. The V and J ends lost 5 bases and 4 bases respectively, with 11 bases between them.